These 10 T cell receptor beta chains share one sample of origin, sequenced in a study of PD-1 blockade in mismatch repair-deficient tumors. Generated by immunoSEQ multiplex PCR, the TCRdb table keeps only in-frame clones and is missing some. The sample holds about 79,000 clones, about four fifths seen once. The input for sequencing was peripheral blood, taken 44 weeks after starting pembrolizumab. Source of these receptors: an adult with mismatch repair-deficient cancer.

This chain's CDR3 is CSVVGTGGNEQFF. The CDR3 nucleotides are TGCAGCGTTGTTGGGACAGGGGGCAATGAGCAGTTCTTC. The chain uses TRBV29-1 and TRBJ2-1, with 11 nucleotides matching TRBD1. Per germline, CDR1 SQVTM and CDR2 ANQGSEA. This CDR3 spans 13 amino acids. Unmatched junction bases numbered 2, after V lost 4 bases and J lost 6 bases.

This clone is a singleton in its sample. V is TRBV25-1 and J is TRBJ2-2; D call uncertain. Trimming left V 0 bases short and J 6 bases short, with 5 bases between. This CDR3 region has 13 residues. Germline lookup yields CDR1 MGHDK and CDR2 SYGVNS. The CDR3 sequence is CASSEYLAGELFF. The CDR3 DNA follows: TGTGCCAGCAGTGAATATCTGGCCGGGGAGCTGTTTTTT.

This clone is a singleton in its sample. This chain connects TRBV10-3 to TRBJ1-4, with 9 bases identical to TRBD1. The CDR3 contains 13 residues. The V and J ends lost 8 bases and 6 bases, in that order; junction bases with no gene match: 4. Germline-derived CDR1 and CDR2 are ENHRY and SYGVKD. CDR3 coding DNA: TGTGCCATCGGGGGACAGGGCGATGAAAAACTGTTTTTT. It translates to CAIGGQGDEKLFF.

This clone came up a few times. The chain uses TRBV7-2 and TRBJ1-3; 9 bases map to TRBD1. CDR1 and CDR2 (germline): SGHTA, FQGNSA. V was pared by 4 bases and J by 1 base, with 11 bases of the junction left unmatched. CDR3 length: 18 amino acids. DNA of the CDR3: TGTGCCAGCAGCTCGTGGCGGGGGACAGGGTCATCTGGAAACACCATATATTTT. Protein sequence: CASSSWRGTGSSGNTIYF.

This clone was seen once. J is TRBJ1-2 and V is TRBV30; TRBD1 matches at 10 bases. From germline, CDR1 is GTSNPN and CDR2 SVGIG (reference sequence). Trimming removed 1 base from V and 8 bases from J; junction bases left unmatched: 13. There are 16 residues in the CDR3. CDR3 in amino acids: CAWSAPRTGGREGYTF. The CDR3 DNA reads TGTGCCTGGAGTGCACCCAGGACAGGGGGGAGGGAGGGCTACACCTTC.

The V and J genes are TRBV15 and TRBJ2-1; 9 bases line up with TRBD2. After removal of 5 bases from V and 3 bases from J, the junction contained 2 bases not matched to a gene. The CDR3 totals 14 residues. CDR1 and CDR2 from the germline V gene are LNHNV and YYDKDF (reference sequence). CDR3 DNA: TGTGCCACCAGCGGTAGCGGGAGCTACAATGAGCAGTTCTTC. Translating it yields CATSGSGSYNEQFF.

This chain connects TRBV13 to TRBJ1-1; 7 bases agree with TRBD1. V gave up 5 bases and J gave up 5 bases; unmatched junction bases: 11. This CDR3 spans 15 amino acids. Germline V gene data show CDR1 as PRHDT and CDR2 as FYEKMQ (reference sequence). CDR3 residues: CASSERQGRWTEAFF. The CDR3 bases are TGTGCCAGCAGCGAACGACAGGGACGGTGGACTGAAGCTTTCTTT.

J is TRBJ2-1 and V is TRBV19; 9 nucleotides line up with TRBD2. Per the germline V gene, CDR1 is LNHDA and CDR2 is SQIVND (reference sequence). Trimming cost V 3 bases and J 8 bases; bases outside gene matches: 8. This CDR3 has 15 residues. The CDR3 nucleotides are TGTGCCAGTAGTATTAATACAGCGGGGGGCCATGAGCAGTTCTTC. Its translation is CASSINTAGGHEQFF.

This clone was detected only once. The V call is TRBV19, the J call TRBJ2-2, with 13 bases matching TRBD2. Germline CDR1 is LNHDA and CDR2 is SQIVND (reference sequence). V dropped 7 bases and J dropped 2; count of bases not matched to a gene: 4. This CDR3 is 16 amino acids long. The CDR3 region is CASTGLAGQNTGELFF. The CDR3 DNA reads TGTGCCAGTACGGGACTAGCGGGGCAAAACACCGGGGAGCTGTTTTTT.

This chain joins TRBV10-1 and TRBJ2-1, with unresolved D. CDR3 length equals 14 residues. Germline values: CDR1 WNHNN, CDR2 SYGVQD (reference sequence). Between the trimmed V and J ends, which lost 0 bases and 6 bases, there was a span of 9 bases. CDR3 amino acids: CASSESTLGNEQFF. CDR3 nucleotides: TGCGCCAGCAGTGAGTCGACTCTGGGCAATGAGCAGTTCTTC.